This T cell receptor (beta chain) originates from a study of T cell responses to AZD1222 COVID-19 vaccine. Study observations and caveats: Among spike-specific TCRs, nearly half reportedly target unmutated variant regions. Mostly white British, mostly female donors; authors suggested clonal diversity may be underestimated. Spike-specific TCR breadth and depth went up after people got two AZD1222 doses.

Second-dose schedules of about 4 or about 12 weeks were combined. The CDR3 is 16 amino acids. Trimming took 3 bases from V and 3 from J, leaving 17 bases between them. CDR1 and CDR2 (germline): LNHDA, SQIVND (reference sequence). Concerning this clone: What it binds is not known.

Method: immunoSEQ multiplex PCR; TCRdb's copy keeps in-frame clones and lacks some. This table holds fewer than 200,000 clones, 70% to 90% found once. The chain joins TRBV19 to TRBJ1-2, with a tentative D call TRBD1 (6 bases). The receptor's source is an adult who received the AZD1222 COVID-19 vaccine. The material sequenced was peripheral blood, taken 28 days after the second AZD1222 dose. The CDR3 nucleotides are TGTGCCAGTAGTATGGGGGGGGCCTCGGGCGACTATGGCTACACCTTC. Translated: CASSMGGASGDYGYTF.